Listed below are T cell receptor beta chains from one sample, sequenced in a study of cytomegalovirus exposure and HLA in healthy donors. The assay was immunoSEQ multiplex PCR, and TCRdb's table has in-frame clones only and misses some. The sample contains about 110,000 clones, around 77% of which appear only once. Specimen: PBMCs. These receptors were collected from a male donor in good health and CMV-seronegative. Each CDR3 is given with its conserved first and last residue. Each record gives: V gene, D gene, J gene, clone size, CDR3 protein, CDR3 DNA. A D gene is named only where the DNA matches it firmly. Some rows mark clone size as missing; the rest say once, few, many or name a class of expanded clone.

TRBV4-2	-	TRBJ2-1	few	CASSQLSGPFNEQFF	TGTGCCAGCAGCCAACTTAGCGGCCCCTTCAATGAGCAGTTCTTC
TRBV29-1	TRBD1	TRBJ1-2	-	CSVDPTDRAVYGYTF	TGCAGCGTAGATCCAACCGACAGGGCGGTCTATGGCTACACCTTC
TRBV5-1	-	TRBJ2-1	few	CASSLLVSNEQFF	TGCGCCAGCAGCTTGCTTGTGAGCAATGAGCAGTTCTTC
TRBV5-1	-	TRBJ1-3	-	CASADSPDSGTTIYF	TGCGCCAGCGCCGATTCACCGGACAGCGGCACCACCATATATTTT
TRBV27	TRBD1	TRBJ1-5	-	CASSPTGGGSNQPQHF	TGTGCCAGCAGTCCAACAGGGGGCGGAAGCAATCAGCCCCAGCATTTT
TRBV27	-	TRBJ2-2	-	CASSLKGYPFGGGNTGELFF	TGTGCCAGCAGTTTAAAAGGGTACCCATTTGGCGGAGGTAACACCGGGGAGCTGTTTTTT
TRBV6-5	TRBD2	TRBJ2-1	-	CASRASGAFYNEQFF	TGTGCCAGCCGGGCTAGCGGGGCTTTCTACAATGAGCAGTTCTTC
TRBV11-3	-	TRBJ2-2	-	CASSFTTGNTGELFF	TGTGCCAGCAGCTTCACTACAGGGAACACCGGGGAGCTGTTTTTT
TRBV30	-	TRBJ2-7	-	CAWSPGHDYEQYF	TGTGCCTGGAGTCCGGGACACGACTACGAGCAGTACTTC
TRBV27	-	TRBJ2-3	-	CASSFSSEPRTDTQYF	TGTGCCAGCAGTTTCTCGAGCGAGCCTAGGACAGATACGCAGTATTTT
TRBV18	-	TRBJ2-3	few	CASSPLAQTDTQYF	TGTGCCAGCTCACCACTAGCCCAAACAGATACGCAGTATTTT
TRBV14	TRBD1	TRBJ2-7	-	CASSHRPGQGSYEQYF	TGTGCCAGCAGCCACAGACCGGGACAGGGATCCTACGAGCAGTACTTC
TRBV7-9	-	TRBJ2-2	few	CASSRERELFF	TGTGCCAGCAGCCGCGAGAGGGAGCTGTTTTTT
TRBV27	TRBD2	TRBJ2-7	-	CASRGTSGGEQYF	TGTGCCAGCAGAGGGACTAGCGGGGGGGAGCAGTACTTC
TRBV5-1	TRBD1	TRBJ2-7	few	CASWDRGRRSEQYF	TGCGCCAGCTGGGATAGGGGGCGCAGAAGCGAGCAGTACTTC
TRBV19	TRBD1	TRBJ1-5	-	CASSALGQGGNQPQHF	TGTGCCAGTAGTGCCCTTGGACAGGGGGGCAATCAGCCCCAGCATTTT
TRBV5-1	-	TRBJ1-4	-	CASFHFEKLFF	TGCGCCAGCTTCCACTTCGAAAAACTGTTTTTT
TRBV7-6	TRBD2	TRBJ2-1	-	CASSFTGTSSYNEQFF	TGTGCCAGCAGTTTCACCGGGACTAGCAGCTACAATGAGCAGTTCTTC
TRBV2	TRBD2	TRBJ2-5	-	CASSVRASGRQETQYF	TGTGCCAGCAGTGTTCGGGCTAGCGGGAGACAAGAGACCCAGTACTTC
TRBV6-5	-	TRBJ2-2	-	CASWAGYSTGELFF	TGTGCAAGTTGGGCAGGGTACAGCACCGGGGAGCTGTTTTTT
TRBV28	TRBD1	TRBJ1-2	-	CASSVPGQGKVDYGYTF	TGTGCCAGCAGTGTGCCGGGACAGGGGAAGGTGGACTATGGCTACACCTTC
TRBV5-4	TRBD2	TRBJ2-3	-	CASSLAGGPADTQYF	TGTGCCAGCAGCCTAGCGGGAGGGCCGGCAGATACGCAGTATTTT
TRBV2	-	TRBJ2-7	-	CASMDWDLVSYEQYF	TGTGCCAGCATGGATTGGGACTTGGTTTCCTACGAGCAGTACTTC
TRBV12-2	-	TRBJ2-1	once	CASRRRSGYNEQFF	TGTGCAAGTCGTCGGAGGAGCGGTTACAATGAGCAGTTCTTC
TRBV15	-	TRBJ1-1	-	CATSRDREGQSEAFF	TGTGCCACTAGCAGAGATAGAGAAGGACAGTCTGAAGCTTTCTTT
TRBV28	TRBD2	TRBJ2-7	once	CASSLIAGVYEQYF	TGTGCCAGCAGTTTAATAGCGGGAGTCTACGAGCAGTACTTC
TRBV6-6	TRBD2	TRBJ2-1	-	CASSPGLARDEQFF	TGTGCCAGCAGTCCAGGACTAGCGCGGGATGAGCAGTTCTTC
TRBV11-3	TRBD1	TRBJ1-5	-	CASSPAGTGVNQPQHF	TGTGCCAGCAGCCCAGCCGGGACAGGGGTAAATCAGCCCCAGCATTTT
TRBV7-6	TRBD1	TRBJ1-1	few	CASSLAPGQLNTEAFF	TGTGCCAGCAGCTTAGCTCCGGGACAGCTGAACACTGAAGCTTTCTTT
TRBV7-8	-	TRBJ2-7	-	CASSLNYQSSAYSYEQYF	TGTGCCAGCAGCTTAAATTATCAGTCTAGCGCTTACTCCTACGAGCAGTACTTC
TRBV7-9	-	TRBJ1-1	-	CASSPGPNEGNTEAFF	TGTGCCAGCAGTCCCGGGCCGAACGAGGGGAACACTGAAGCTTTCTTT
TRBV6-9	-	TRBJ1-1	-	CASSYPRGQNTEAFF	TGTGCCAGCAGTTACCCCCGGGGACAGAACACTGAAGCTTTCTTT
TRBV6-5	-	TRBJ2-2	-	CASTKGSTGELFF	TGTGCCAGCACCAAGGGGTCGACCGGGGAGCTGTTTTTT
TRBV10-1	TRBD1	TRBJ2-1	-	CASSDGGQWGYNEQFF	TGCGCCAGCAGTGATGGGGGACAGTGGGGCTACAATGAGCAGTTCTTC
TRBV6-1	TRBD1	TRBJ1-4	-	CASSEAGGTNEKLFF	TGTGCCAGCAGTGAAGCAGGGGGCACTAATGAAAAACTGTTTTTT
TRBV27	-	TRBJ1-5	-	CASSLLAGQNQPQHF	TGTGCCAGCAGTTTATTAGCAGGGCAAAATCAGCCCCAGCATTTT
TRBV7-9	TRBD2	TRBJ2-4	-	CASSLLAAQNIQYF	TGTGCCAGCAGCTTACTAGCGGCCCAAAACATTCAGTACTTC